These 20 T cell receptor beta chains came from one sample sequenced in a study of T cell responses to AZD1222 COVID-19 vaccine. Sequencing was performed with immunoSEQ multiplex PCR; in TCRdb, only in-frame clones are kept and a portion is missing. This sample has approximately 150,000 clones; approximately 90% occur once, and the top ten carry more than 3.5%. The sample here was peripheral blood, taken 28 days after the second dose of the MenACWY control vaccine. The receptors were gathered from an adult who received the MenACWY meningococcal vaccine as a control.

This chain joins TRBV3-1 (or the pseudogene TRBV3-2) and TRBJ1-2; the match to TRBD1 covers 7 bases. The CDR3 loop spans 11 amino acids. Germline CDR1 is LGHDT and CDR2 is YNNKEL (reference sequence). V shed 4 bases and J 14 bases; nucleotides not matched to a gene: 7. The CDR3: CASSLTGDRTF. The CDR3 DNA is TGTGCCAGCAGCCTTACAGGGGATAGAACCTTC.

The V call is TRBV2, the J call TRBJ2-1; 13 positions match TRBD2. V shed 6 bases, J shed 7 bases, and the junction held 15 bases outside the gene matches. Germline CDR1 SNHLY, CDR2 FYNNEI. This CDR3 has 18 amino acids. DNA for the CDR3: TGTGCCAGCAGGGCCGGGACTAGCGGGAAATCAAAGTGGAATGAGCAGTTCTTC. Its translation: CASRAGTSGKSKWNEQFF.

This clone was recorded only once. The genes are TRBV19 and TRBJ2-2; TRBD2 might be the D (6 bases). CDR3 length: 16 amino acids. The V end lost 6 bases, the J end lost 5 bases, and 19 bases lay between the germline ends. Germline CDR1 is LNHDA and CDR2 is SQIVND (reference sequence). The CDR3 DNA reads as TGTGCCAGTAGCACCACCCCCGGGGGAAGGACCGGGGAGCTGTTTTTT. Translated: CASSTTPGGRTGELFF.

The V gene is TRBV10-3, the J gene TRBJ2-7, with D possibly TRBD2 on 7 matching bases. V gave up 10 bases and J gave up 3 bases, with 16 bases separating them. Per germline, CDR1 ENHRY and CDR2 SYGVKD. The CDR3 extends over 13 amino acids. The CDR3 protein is CASKGGGLYEQYF. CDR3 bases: TGTGCCAGTAAAGGGGGGGGTCTCTACGAGCAGTACTTC.

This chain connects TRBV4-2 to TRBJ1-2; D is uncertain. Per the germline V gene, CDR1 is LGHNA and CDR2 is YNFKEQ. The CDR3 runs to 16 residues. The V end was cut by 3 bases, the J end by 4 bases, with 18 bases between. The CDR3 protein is CASSQVRRYLTYGYTF. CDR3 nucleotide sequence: TGTGCCAGCAGCCAGGTTCGGCGGTATCTTACCTATGGCTACACCTTC.

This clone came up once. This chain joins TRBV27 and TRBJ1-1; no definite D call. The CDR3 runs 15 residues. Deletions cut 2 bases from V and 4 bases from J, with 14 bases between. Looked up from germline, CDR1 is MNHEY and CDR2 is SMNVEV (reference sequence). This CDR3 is CASSLGGRETTEAFF. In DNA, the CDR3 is TGTGCCAGCAGTTTAGGAGGGAGGGAGACCACTGAAGCTTTCTTT.

The CDR3 sequence is CASTHTAGAVDEQYF. The CDR3 DNA follows: TGTGCCAGCACCCACACGGCGGGAGCTGTCGACGAGCAGTACTTC. This sequence joins TRBV9 and TRBJ2-7; 7 positions match TRBD2. The CDR3 is 15 amino acids. CDR1 is SGDLS and CDR2 is YYNGEE in the germline V gene. With 6 bases clipped from V and 5 bases from J, the junction kept 14 bases outside the gene matches.

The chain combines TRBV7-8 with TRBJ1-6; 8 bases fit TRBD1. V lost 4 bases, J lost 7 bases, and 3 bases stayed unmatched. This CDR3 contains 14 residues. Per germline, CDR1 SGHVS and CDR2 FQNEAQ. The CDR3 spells CASSSGTGNSPLHF. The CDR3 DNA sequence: TGTGCCAGCAGCTCCGGGACAGGAAATTCACCCCTCCACTTT.

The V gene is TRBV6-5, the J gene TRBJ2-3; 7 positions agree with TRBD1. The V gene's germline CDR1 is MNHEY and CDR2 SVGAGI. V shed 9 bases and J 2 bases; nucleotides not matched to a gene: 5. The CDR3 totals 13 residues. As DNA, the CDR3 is TGTGCCAGTAAGGACAGGTACACAGATACGCAGTATTTT. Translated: CASKDRYTDTQYF.

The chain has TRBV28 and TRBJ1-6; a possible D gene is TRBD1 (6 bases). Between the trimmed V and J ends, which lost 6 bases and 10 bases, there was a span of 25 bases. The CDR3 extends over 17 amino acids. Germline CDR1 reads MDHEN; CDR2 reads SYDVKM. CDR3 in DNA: TGTGCCAGCAGCTTGCTACATGGAGGTGGGGGGCAATCACCCCTCCACTTT. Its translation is CASSLLHGGGGQSPLHF.

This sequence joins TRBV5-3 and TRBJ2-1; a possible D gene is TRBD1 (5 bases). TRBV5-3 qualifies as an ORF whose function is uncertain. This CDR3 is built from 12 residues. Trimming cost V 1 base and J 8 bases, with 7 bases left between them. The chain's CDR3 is CARSLSRDEQFF. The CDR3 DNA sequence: TGTGCCAGAAGCTTGTCCAGGGATGAGCAGTTCTTC.

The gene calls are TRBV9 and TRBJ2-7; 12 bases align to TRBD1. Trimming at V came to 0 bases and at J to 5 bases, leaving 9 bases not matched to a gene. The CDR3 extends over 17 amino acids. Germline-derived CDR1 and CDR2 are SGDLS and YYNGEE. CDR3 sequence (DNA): TGTGCCAGCAGCGTAGGCGCGGGGGGACAGGGGGCCCACGAGCAGTACTTC. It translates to CASSVGAGGQGAHEQYF.

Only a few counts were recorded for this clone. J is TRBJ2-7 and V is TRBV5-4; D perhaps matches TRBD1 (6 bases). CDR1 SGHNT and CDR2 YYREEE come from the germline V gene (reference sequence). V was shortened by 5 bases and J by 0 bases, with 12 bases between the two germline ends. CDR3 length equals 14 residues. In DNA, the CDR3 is TGTGCCAGCAGTCAGGACAGTTTCTCCTACGAGCAGTACTTC. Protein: CASSQDSFSYEQYF.

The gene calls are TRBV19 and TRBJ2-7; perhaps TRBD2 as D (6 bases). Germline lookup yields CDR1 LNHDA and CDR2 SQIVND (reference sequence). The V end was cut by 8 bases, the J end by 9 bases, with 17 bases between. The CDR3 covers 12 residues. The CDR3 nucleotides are TGTGCCAGTCTGGCGGGAAGCCTCGGGCAGTACTTC. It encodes CASLAGSLGQYF.

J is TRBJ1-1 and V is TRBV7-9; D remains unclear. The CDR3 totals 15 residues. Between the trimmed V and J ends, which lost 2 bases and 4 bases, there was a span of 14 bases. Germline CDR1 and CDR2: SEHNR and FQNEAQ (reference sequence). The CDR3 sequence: CASSLFSGEGTEAFF. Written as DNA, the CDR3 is TGTGCCAGCAGCTTATTCTCCGGGGAGGGCACTGAAGCTTTCTTT.

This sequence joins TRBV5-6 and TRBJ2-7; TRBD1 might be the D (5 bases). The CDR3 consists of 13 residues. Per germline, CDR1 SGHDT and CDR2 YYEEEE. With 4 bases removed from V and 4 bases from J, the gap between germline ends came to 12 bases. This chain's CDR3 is CASSPGILYEQYF. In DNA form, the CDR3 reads TGTGCCAGCAGCCCAGGGATCTTATACGAGCAGTACTTC.

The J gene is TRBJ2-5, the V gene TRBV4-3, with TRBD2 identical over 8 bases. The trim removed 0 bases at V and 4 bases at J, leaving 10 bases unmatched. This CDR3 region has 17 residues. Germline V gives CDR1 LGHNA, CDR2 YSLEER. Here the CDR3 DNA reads TGCGCCAGCAGCCAAGAAATCGCTAGCGGGTGGGTAGAGACCCAGTACTTC. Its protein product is CASSQEIASGWVETQYF.

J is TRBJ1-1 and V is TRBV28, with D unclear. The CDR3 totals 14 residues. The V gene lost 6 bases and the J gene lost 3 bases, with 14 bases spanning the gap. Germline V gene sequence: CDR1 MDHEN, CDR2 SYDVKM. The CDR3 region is CASSPPHRDTEAFF. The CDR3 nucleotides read TGTGCCAGCAGCCCACCCCATAGAGACACTGAAGCTTTCTTT.

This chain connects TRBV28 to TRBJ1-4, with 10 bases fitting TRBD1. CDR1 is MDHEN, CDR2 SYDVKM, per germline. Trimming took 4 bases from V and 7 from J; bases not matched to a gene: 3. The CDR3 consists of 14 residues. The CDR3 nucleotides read TGTGCCAGCAGTTCCGGGACAGGGGCTGAAAAACTGTTTTTT. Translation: CASSSGTGAEKLFF.

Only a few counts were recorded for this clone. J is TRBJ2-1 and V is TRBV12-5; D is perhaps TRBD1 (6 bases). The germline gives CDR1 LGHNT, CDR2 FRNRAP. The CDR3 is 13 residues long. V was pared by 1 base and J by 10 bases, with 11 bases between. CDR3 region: CASGLGRGYEQFF. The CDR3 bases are TGTGCTAGTGGTTTGGGCAGGGGCTACGAGCAGTTCTTC.